The T cell receptor (beta chain) described here comes from a study of T cells in Graves' hyperthyroidism and ophthalmopathy. Findings of the study overall: Among clonotypes expanded in thyroid above 0.001, most were also found in blood.

RNA transcripts yielded amplified TCR beta CDR3 regions. The HTBI primer set served for first-round RT-PCR of the TCR CDR3. TCRdb recomputed calls from the multiplex PCR reads with MiXCR, one row per CDR3 protein. The sample shows 350,000 or so distinct CDR3 sequences, roughly a fifth of them seen only once. At least ten counts were recorded for this clonotype. Its antigen is unknown. This CDR3 region has 14 residues. Trimming took 6 bases from V and 1 from J; bases not matched to a gene: 1. A lack of ophthalmopathy progression within 18 months defined stable Graves' hyperthyroidism. The sequence came from a woman between 45 and 60 years old with Graves' hyperthyroidism. The chain joins TRBV12-3 or TRBV12-4 to TRBJ1-5; 9 bases align to TRBD1. Input material: blood. DNA of the CDR3: TGTGCCAGCAGACAGGGGGCAAGCAATCAGCCCCAGCATTTT. It codes for CASRQGASNQPQHF.